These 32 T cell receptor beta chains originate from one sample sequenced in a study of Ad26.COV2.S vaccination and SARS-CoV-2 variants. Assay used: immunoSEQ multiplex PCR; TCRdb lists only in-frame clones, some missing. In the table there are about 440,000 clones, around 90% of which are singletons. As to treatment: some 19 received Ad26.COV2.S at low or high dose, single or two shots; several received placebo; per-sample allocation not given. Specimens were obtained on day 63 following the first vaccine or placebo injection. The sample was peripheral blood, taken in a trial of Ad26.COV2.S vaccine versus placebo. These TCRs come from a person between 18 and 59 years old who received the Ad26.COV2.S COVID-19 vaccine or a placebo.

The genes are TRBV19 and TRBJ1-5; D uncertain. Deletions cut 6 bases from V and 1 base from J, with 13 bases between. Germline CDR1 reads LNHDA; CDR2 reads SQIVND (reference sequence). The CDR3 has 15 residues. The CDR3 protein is CASSGSPMSNQPQHF. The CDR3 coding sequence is TGTGCCAGTAGCGGCAGTCCCATGAGCAATCAGCCCCAGCATTTT.

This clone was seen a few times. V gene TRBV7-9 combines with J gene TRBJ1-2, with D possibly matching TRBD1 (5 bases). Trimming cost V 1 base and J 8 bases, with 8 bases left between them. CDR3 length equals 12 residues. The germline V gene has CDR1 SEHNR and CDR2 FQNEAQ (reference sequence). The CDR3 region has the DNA TGTGCCAGCAGCTTAGGGGGGAGAGGCTACACCTTC. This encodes CASSLGGRGYTF.

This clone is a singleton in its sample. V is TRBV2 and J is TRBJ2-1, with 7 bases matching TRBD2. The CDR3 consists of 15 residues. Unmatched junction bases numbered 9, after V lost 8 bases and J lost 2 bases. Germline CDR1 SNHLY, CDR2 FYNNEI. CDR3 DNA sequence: TGTGCCAGCCCGAGCGGGAAAGGGACCTACAATGAGCAGTTCTTC. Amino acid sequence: CASPSGKGTYNEQFF. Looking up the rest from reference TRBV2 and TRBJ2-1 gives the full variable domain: EPEVTQTPSHQVTQMGQEVILRCVPISNHLYFYWYRQILGQKVEFLVSFYNNEISEKSEIFDDQFSVERPDGSNFTLKIRSTKLEDSAMYFCASPSGKGTYNEQFFGPGTRLTVL.

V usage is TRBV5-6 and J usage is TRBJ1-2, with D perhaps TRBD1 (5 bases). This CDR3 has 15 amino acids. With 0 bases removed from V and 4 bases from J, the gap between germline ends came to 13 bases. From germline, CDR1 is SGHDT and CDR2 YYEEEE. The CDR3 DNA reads TGTGCCAGCAGCTTGGGAGGGGAGTGGAGCTATGGCTACACCTTC. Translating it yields CASSLGGEWSYGYTF. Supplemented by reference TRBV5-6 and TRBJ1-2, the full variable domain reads DAGVTQSPTHLIKTRGQQVTLRCSPKSGHDTVSWYQQALGQGPQFIFQYYEEEERQRGNFPDRFSGHQFPNYSSELNVNALLLGDSALYLCASSLGGEWSYGYTFGSGTRLTVV.

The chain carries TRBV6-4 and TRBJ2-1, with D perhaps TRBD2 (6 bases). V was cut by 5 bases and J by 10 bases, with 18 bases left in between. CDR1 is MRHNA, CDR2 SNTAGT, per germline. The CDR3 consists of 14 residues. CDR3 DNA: TGTGCCAGCAGTCCCGGAGGGGAGCTCGGGGAGCAGTTCTTC. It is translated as CASSPGGELGEQFF.

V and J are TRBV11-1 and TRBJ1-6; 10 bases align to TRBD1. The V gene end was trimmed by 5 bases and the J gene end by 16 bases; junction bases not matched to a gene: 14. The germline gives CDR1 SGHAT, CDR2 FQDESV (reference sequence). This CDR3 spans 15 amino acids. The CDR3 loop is CASSVSGTGALQLHF. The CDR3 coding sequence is TGTGCCAGCAGCGTCTCCGGGACAGGGGCCCTCCAGCTCCACTTT.

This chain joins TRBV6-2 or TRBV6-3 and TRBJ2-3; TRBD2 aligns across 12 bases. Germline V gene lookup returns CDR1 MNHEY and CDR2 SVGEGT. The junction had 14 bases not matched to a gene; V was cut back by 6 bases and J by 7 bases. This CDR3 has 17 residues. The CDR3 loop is CASSPGFRTSGTYTQYF. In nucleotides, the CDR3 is TGTGCCAGCAGCCCAGGCTTCCGGACTAGCGGGACGTATACGCAGTATTTT.

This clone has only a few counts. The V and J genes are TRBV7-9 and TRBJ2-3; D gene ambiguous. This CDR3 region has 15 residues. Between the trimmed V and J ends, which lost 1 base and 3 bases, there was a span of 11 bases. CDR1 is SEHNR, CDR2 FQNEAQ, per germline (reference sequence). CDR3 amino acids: CASSLVSAPTDTQYF. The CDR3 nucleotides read TGTGCCAGCAGCTTAGTTAGTGCCCCTACAGATACGCAGTATTTT.

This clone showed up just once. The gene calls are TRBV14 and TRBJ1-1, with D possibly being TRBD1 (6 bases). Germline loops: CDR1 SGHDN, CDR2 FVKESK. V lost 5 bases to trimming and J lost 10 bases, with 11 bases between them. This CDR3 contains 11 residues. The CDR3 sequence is CASSETGLAFF. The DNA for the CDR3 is TGTGCCAGCAGCGAAACAGGGTTAGCTTTCTTT.

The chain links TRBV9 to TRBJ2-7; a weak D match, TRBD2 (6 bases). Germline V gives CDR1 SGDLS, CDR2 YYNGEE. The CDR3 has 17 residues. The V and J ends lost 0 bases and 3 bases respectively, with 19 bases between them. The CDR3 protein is CASSVGILGEAFYEQYF. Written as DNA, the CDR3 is TGTGCCAGCAGCGTAGGGATATTGGGGGAGGCATTCTACGAGCAGTACTTC. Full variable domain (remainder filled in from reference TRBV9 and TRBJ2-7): DSGVTQTPKHLITATGQRVTLRCSPRSGDLSVYWYQQSLDQGLQFLIQYYNGEERAKGNILERFSAQQFPDLHSELNLSSLELGDSALYFCASSVGILGEAFYEQYFGPGTRLTVT.

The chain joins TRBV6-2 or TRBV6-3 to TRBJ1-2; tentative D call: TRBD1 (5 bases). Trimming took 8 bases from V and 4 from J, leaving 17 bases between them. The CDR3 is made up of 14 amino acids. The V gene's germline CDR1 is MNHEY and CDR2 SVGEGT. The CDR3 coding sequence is TGTGCCAGCCGTTTTTTCCAGGGCTCCTATGGCTACACCTTC. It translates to CASRFFQGSYGYTF.

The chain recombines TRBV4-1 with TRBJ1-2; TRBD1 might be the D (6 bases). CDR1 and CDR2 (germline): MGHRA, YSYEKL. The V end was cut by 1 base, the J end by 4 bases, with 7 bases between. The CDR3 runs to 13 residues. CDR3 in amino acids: CASSQGTAYGYTF. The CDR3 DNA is TGCGCCAGCAGCCAAGGGACAGCCTATGGCTACACCTTC.

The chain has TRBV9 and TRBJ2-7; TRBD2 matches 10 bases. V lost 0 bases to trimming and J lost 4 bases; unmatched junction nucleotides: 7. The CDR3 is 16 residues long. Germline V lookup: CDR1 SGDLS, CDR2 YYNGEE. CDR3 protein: CASSVGPAGGTYEQYF. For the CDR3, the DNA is TGTGCCAGCAGCGTAGGCCCAGCGGGAGGGACGTACGAGCAGTACTTC.

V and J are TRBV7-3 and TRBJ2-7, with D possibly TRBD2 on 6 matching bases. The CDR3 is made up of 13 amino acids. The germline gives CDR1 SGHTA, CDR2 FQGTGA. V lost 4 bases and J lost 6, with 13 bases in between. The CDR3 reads CASSSQWGVEQYF. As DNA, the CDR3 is TGTGCCAGCAGCTCCCAGTGGGGGGTCGAGCAGTACTTC.

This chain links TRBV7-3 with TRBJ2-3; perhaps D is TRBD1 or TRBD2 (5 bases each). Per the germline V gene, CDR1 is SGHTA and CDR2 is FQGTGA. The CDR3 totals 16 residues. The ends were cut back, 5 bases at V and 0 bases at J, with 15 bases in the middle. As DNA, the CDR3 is TGTGCCAGCAGCCGGGACGGCGGAATGAGCACAGATACGCAGTATTTT. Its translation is CASSRDGGMSTDTQYF.

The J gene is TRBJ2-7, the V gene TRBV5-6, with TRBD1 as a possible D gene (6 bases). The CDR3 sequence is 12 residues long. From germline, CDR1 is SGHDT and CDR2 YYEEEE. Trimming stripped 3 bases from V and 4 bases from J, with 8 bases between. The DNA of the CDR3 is TGTGCCAGCAGCTGGGGGCAATACGAGCAGTACTTC. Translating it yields CASSWGQYEQYF.

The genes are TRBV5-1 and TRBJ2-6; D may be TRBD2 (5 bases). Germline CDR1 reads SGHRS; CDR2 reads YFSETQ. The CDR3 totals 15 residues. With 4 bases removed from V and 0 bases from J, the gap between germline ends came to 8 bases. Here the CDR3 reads CASSPGLSGANVLTF. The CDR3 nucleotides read TGCGCCAGCAGCCCCGGACTCTCTGGGGCCAACGTCCTGACTTTC. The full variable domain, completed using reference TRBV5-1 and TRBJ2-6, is KAGVTQTPRYLIKTRGQQVTLSCSPISGHRSVSWYQQTPGQGLQFLFEYFSETQRNKGNFPGRFSGRQFSNSRSEMNVSTLELGDSALYLCASSPGLSGANVLTFGAGSRLTVL.

CDR3 amino acids: CASSLLTSYEQYF. CDR3 in DNA: TGTGCCAGCAGCTTACTGACAAGCTACGAGCAGTACTTC. The genes are TRBV7-2 and TRBJ2-7; D gene ambiguous. This CDR3 contains 13 residues. CDR1 is SGHTA, CDR2 FQGNSA, per germline. Trimming cost V 2 bases and J 3 bases, with 8 bases left between them.

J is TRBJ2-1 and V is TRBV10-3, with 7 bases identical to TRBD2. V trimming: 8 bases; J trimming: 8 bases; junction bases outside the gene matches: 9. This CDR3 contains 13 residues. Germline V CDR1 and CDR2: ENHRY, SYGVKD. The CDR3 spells CAIRDSAGDEQFF. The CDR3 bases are TGTGCCATCCGGGACTCGGCGGGGGATGAGCAGTTCTTC.

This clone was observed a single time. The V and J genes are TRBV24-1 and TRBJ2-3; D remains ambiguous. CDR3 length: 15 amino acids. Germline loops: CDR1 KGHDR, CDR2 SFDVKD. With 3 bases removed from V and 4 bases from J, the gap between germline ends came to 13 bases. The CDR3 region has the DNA TGTGCCACCAGTGATCGCCCTAGATTCTCAGATACGCAGTATTTT. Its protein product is CATSDRPRFSDTQYF.

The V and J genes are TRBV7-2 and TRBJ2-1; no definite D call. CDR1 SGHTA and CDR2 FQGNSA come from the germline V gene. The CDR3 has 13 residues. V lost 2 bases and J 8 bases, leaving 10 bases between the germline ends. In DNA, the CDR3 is TGTGCCAGCAGCTTAATAAGCGCTCATGAGCAGTTCTTC. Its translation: CASSLISAHEQFF.

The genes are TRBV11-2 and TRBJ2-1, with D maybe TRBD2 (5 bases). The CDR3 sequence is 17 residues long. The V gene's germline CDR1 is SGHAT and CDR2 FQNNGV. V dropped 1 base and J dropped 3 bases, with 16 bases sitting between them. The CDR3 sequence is CASSLALGGARYNEQFF. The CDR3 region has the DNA TGTGCCAGCAGCTTAGCACTAGGAGGAGCTCGCTACAATGAGCAGTTCTTC.

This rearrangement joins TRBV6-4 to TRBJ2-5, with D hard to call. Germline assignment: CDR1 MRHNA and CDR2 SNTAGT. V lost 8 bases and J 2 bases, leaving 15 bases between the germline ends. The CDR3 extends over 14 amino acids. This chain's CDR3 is CASPDRWEQETQYF. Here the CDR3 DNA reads TGTGCCAGCCCCGACCGGTGGGAACAAGAGACCCAGTACTTC.

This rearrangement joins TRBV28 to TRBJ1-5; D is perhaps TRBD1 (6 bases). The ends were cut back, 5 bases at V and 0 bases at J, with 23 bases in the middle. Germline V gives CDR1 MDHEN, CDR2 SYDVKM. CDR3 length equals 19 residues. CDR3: CASSRKYRVGGYSNQPQHF. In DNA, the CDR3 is TGTGCCAGCAGTCGAAAATACAGGGTCGGAGGTTATAGCAATCAGCCCCAGCATTTT.

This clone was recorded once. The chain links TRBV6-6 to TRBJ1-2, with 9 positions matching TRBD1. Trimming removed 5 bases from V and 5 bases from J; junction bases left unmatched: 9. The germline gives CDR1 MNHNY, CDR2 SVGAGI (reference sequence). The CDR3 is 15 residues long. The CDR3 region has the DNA TGTGCCAGCAGTCCCACAACAGGGGGCGTGTATGGCTACACCTTC. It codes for CASSPTTGGVYGYTF.

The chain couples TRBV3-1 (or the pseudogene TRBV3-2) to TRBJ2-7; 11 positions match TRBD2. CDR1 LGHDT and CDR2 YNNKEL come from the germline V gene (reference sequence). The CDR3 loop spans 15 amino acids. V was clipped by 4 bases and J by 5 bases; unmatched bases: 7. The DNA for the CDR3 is TGTGCCAGCAGCCTCCTACTAGCGGGAGAGAACGAGCAGTACTTC. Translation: CASSLLLAGENEQYF.

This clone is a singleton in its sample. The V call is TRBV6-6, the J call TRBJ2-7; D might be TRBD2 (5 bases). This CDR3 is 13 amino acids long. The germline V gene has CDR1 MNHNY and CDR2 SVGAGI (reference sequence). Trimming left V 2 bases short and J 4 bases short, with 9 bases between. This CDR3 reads CASSYGLGYEQYF. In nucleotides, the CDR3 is TGTGCCAGCAGTTACGGACTCGGTTACGAGCAGTACTTC.

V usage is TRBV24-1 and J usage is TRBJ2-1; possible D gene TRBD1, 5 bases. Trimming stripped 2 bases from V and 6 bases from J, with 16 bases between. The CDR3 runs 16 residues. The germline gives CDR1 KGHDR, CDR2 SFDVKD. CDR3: CATSDSGPREFNEQFF. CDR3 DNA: TGTGCCACCAGTGATTCTGGACCCAGGGAATTCAATGAGCAGTTCTTC.

The CDR3 nucleotides read TGTGCCAGCTCAACGACAGGGGATGAGAATTCACCCCTCCACTTT. The encoded protein is CASSTTGDENSPLHF. V usage is TRBV18 and J usage is TRBJ1-6, with 8 bases fitting TRBD1. The CDR3 has 15 residues. V trimming: 5 bases; J trimming: 7 bases; junction bases outside the gene matches: 7. Germline CDR1 is KGHSH and CDR2 is LQKENI.

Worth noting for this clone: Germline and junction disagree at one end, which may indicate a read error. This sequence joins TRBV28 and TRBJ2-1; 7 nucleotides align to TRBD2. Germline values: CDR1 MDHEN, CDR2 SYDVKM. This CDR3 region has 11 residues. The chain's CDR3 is CATGTGRERFF. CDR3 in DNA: TGTGCCACCGGGACCGGGCGGGAGCGGTTCTTC.

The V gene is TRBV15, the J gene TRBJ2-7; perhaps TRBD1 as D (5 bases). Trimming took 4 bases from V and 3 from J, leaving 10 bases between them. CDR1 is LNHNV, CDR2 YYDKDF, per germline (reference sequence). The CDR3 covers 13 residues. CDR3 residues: CATSINRIYEQYF. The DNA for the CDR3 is TGTGCCACCAGCATAAACAGGATCTACGAGCAGTACTTC.

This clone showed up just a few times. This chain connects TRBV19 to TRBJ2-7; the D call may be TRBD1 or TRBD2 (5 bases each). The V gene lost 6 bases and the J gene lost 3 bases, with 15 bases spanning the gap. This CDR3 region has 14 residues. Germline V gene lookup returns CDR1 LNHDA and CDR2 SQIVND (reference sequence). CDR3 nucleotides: TGTGCCAGTAGCCTGAGAGGGGAGATCTACGAGCAGTACTTC. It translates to CASSLRGEIYEQYF.